The sequence of this T cell receptor beta chain was determined in a study of shared clonotypes between healthy human individuals. General observations from the study: Naive subsets, compared against memory subsets, generally had larger estimated richness values.

The authors distributed each subset's genomic DNA evenly over several immunoSEQ plates. Here immunoSEQ multiplex PCR was the method, and the copy in TCRdb shows in-frame clones only, minus some. The data show 2 million or so clones, roughly 95% seen once. CD45RO negativity and positive selection for CCR7 defined naive CD8 cells, a population that excluded terminally differentiated effector memory CD45RA+ cells. Every one of the donors was a Caucasian adult that lived in Nashville, Tennessee. Only one count was recorded for this clone. Its antigen is unknown. This clonotype was obtained from a young man in good health. Sequenced material: naive CD8+ T cells sorted from blood.

As DNA, the CDR3 is TGTGCCACAGCGGGACTAGCGGGAGCAAATGAGCAGTTCTTC. Protein sequence: CATAGLAGANEQFF. The chain joins TRBV7-8 to TRBJ2-1; TRBD2 agrees at 14 bases. The junction had 6 bases not matched to a gene; V was cut back by 10 bases and J by 7 bases. Germline lookup yields CDR1 SGHVS and CDR2 FQNEAQ. This CDR3 has 14 residues.